This T cell receptor (beta chain) was obtained from a study of blood T cell repertoires in COVID-19. Sequencing was performed with immunoSEQ multiplex PCR; in TCRdb, only in-frame clones are kept and a portion is missing. The data contain 200,000 to 250,000 clones, 80% to 90% of them seen just once; the ten biggest clones take up around 10%. One Seattle source followed patients from active infection through their disease course. This CDR3 has 12 amino acids. The V gene lost 2 bases and the J gene lost 7 bases, with 7 bases spanning the gap. In germline, CDR1 is SGHRS, CDR2 YFSETQ. The gene calls are TRBV5-1 and TRBJ2-1; tentative D call: TRBD1 (5 bases). The sample consisted of peripheral blood. This TCR was recovered from a man over 45 with COVID-19, enrolled during active disease. The DNA of the CDR3 is TGCGCCAGCAGCTTCTCAGGGAATGAGCAGTTCTTC. Amino acid sequence: CASSFSGNEQFF.